These T cell receptor beta chains were read from a single sample in a study of CD8+ T cells in alopecia areata. Sequenced by immunoSEQ multiplex PCR; TCRdb stores in-frame clones only, minus some. The sample has around 200,000 clones, more than 55% seen once. Material: CD4+ T cells sorted from blood, obtained at week 4, from a patient treated with tofacitinib. These receptors were taken from a human donor with alopecia areata. The CDR3 runs from the conserved cysteine through the conserved F or W. The order of the fields is clone size, D gene, V gene, J gene, CDR3 DNA, CDR3 protein. The D gene is left open where the match is weak. For some rows the clone size is stated as once, few or many, or as a class when expanded; others skip it.

NA	TRBD2	TRBV30	TRBJ2-1	TGTGCCTGGAGTGCCCGTGGGACTAGCGGGAGAAAGCAGTTCTTC	CAWSARGTSGRKQFF
few	NA	TRBV30	TRBJ2-6	TGTGCCTGGAGTGTACCTCAGGGGGGCCTCTCTGGGGCCAACGTCCTGACTTTC	CAWSVPQGGLSGANVLTF
NA	NA	TRBV18	TRBJ2-5	TGTGCCAGCTCACCAGGAGGAGAGACCCAGTACTTC	CASSPGGETQYF
NA	TRBD1	TRBV2	TRBJ2-3	TGTGCCAGCAGGGGACAGGGAGGAGATACGCAGTATTTT	CASRGQGGDTQYF
NA	NA	TRBV30	TRBJ2-5	TGTGCCAGTACCGGGGCGATGGAGGAGACCCAGTACTTC	CASTGAMEETQYF
once	NA	TRBV2	TRBJ1-2	TGTGCCACCAGCACAGGTTCTCGCTATGGCTACACCTTC	CATSTGSRYGYTF
NA	NA	TRBV29-1	TRBJ2-5	TGCAGCGGAACCTTGGGGGCTTGGGAGACCCAGTACTTC	CSGTLGAWETQYF
NA	NA	TRBV10-3	TRBJ1-2	TGTGCCATCAGCGCTCCGGGCCCTCGTGGGGATGGCTACACCTTC	CAISAPGPRGDGYTF
few	TRBD2	TRBV4-1	TRBJ2-3	TGCGCCAGCAGACTAAGCGGGAGCTCAGATACGCAGTATTTT	CASRLSGSSDTQYF
NA	NA	TRBV2	TRBJ2-1	TGTGCCAGCACCCTACAGGGTCTCGAGCAGTTCTTC	CASTLQGLEQFF
NA	NA	TRBV7-2	TRBJ2-2	TGTGCCAGCAGCCAACCGCGGGGAGTAGGGGAGCTGTTTTTT	CASSQPRGVGELFF
NA	NA	TRBV4-3	TRBJ2-2	TGCGCCAGCAGCAAGACTACCAACACCGGGGAGCTGTTTTTT	CASSKTTNTGELFF
NA	NA	TRBV7-9	TRBJ2-6	TGTGCCAGCAGCTTAGTGGCAGGTGCGGGGGCCAACGTCCTGACTTTC	CASSLVAGAGANVLTF
once	TRBD1	TRBV20-1	TRBJ2-7	TGCAGTCTCTACAGGGGTGGCGAGCAGTACTTC	CSLYRGGEQYF
NA	TRBD2	TRBV2	TRBJ2-1	TGTGCCAGCAGACTAGCGGGCGCTGAGCAGTTCTTC	CASRLAGAEQFF
NA	TRBD2	TRBV7-8	TRBJ2-1	TGTGCCAGCAGCTCCCCCGCGGGGGGGCACAATGAGCAGTTCTTC	CASSSPAGGHNEQFF
once	TRBD1	TRBV4-2	TRBJ1-2	TGTGCCAGCAGCCAAGACGCCGACAGGGTGGGTGGCTACACCTTC	CASSQDADRVGGYTF
NA	NA	TRBV29-1	TRBJ2-5	TGCAGCATAACCGGGACGCGAGAGACCCAGTACTTC	CSITGTRETQYF
few	NA	TRBV29-1	TRBJ1-1	TGCAGCGTTTCGAGGAACACTGAAGCTTTCTTT	CSVSRNTEAFF
NA	TRBD1	TRBV7-2	TRBJ1-1	TGTGCCAGCAGCCCAAACCGACAGGGATGGGTTACGGCTTTCTTT	CASSPNRQGWVTAFF
few	NA	TRBV30	TRBJ1-5	TGTGCCTGGAGCGGGAGCGGTGCAGGTCAGCCCCAGCATTTT	CAWSGSGAGQPQHF
few	TRBD1	TRBV28	TRBJ2-4	TGTGCCAGCAGAGACCCCGGGACAGGCAAAAACATTCAGTACTTC	CASRDPGTGKNIQYF
few	NA	TRBV5-6	TRBJ2-2	TGTGCCAGCGACGGGGCGACCGGGGAGCTGTTTTTT	CASDGATGELFF
NA	TRBD1	TRBV27	TRBJ1-1	TGTGCCAGCAGTTTATCGGCAGGGGGAATCACTGAAGCTTTCTTT	CASSLSAGGITEAFF
few	NA	TRBV28	TRBJ2-5	TGTGCCAGCAGTTTACCCGCCGGGGGAGAGACCCAGTACTTC	CASSLPAGGETQYF
NA	NA	TRBV18	TRBJ2-1	TGTGCCAGCTCACCACTGGCTCCAAGCTCCTACAATGAGCAGTTCTTC	CASSPLAPSSYNEQFF
NA	NA	TRBV4-2	TRBJ2-7	TGTGCCAGCAGCCAAGGGGCCGGGCACGAGCAGTACTTC	CASSQGAGHEQYF
NA	TRBD1	TRBV5-1	TRBJ2-6	TGCGCCAGCAGCTCCTTCGACAGGGCTGGGGCCAACGTCCTGACTTTC	CASSSFDRAGANVLTF
NA	NA	TRBV29-1	TRBJ2-5	TGCAGCGTTCCTGGACCTGATCGAGAGACCCAGTACTTC	CSVPGPDRETQYF
NA	NA	TRBV29-1	TRBJ1-2	TGCAGCGTCGCTGGGGGAGGGGGCTATGGCTACACCTTC	CSVAGGGGYGYTF
few	NA	TRBV28	TRBJ1-4	TGTGCCAGCAATACCCCAGGGAAGCCGCGGGAAAAACTGTTTTTT	CASNTPGKPREKLFF
NA	TRBD2	TRBV2	TRBJ2-5	TGTGCCAGCTCCACCGGGACTAGCGGGGTTAATCGAAAGACCCAGTACTTC	CASSTGTSGVNRKTQYF
NA	NA	TRBV4-2	TRBJ1-1	TGTGCCAGCAGCCAAAGCCAGGGTTCCCACACTGAAGCTTTCTTT	CASSQSQGSHTEAFF
NA	NA	TRBV27	TRBJ1-2	TGTGCCAGCGGCTCTGCGGGCGCGAACTATGGCTACACCTTC	CASGSAGANYGYTF
once	TRBD1	TRBV15	TRBJ1-5	TGTGCCACCAGCAGTATGTGGCAAGGGGGCGCGGGTCGTCAGCCCCAGCATTTT	CATSSMWQGGAGRQPQHF
NA	NA	TRBV29-1	TRBJ1-2	TGCAGCGTTGAAAGAGGGACGGGGAAGGCTGGCTACACCTTC	CSVERGTGKAGYTF
NA	TRBD1	TRBV7-2	TRBJ1-3	TGTGCCAGCAGCCAGGGGACAGTAGGAAACACCATATATTTT	CASSQGTVGNTIYF
NA	TRBD2	TRBV5-1	TRBJ2-3	TGCGCCAGCAGCCGCAGGCGGGAGGCCAGAGATACGCAGTATTTT	CASSRRREARDTQYF
few	NA	TRBV5-1	TRBJ2-5	TGCGCCAGCAGCTTGTGGACACCCTCGTACCAAGAGACCCAGTACTTC	CASSLWTPSYQETQYF
NA	NA	TRBV29-1	TRBJ2-4	TGCAGCGTTGAAGATTCCGGGTTGGGGGACATTCAGTACTTC	CSVEDSGLGDIQYF
NA	NA	TRBV2	TRBJ2-7	TGTGCCAGCAGTGGCACGTACTACGAGCAGTACTTC	CASSGTYYEQYF
NA	NA	TRBV29-1	TRBJ1-2	TGCAGCGTATGGGGGCAGGGCTTCTATGGCTACACCTTC	CSVWGQGFYGYTF
NA	TRBD2	TRBV4-2	TRBJ2-7	TGTGCCAGCAGCCAACCGAGAGCGGGAGGGCAGTCAATCGAGCAGTACTTC	CASSQPRAGGQSIEQYF
NA	TRBD1	TRBV4-3	TRBJ1-2	TGCGCCAGCAGCTCAAGGACAGGATTTGGGGGCTACACCTTC	CASSSRTGFGGYTF
few	NA	TRBV15	TRBJ2-3	TGTGCCACCAGTCACGCCACAGATACGCAGTATTTT	CATSHATDTQYF
NA	TRBD2	TRBV29-1	TRBJ2-1	TGCAGCGCGTGGCTAGCGGGAGCGAATGAGCAGTTCTTC	CSAWLAGANEQFF
NA	TRBD1	TRBV6-5	TRBJ2-1	TGTGCCAGCCAGGGGGCATCTGCTTCCTACAATGAGCAGTTCTTC	CASQGASASYNEQFF
NA	TRBD2	TRBV4-3	TRBJ2-4	TGCGCCAGCAGCCAAGAACTACGGGAGGCGGATAGAGTAGCCAAAAACATTCAGTACTTC	CASSQELREADRVAKNIQYF